Listed below are T cell receptor beta chains from one sample, sequenced in a study of shared clonotypes between healthy human individuals. The assay was immunoSEQ multiplex PCR, and TCRdb's table has in-frame clones only and misses some. This sample has more than 550,000 clones, with just under 75% found just once. The sample was memory CD4+ T cells sorted from blood. The receptor set was obtained from a woman aged 25 to 45 in good health. CDR3s include the opening cysteine and the closing phenylalanine or tryptophan.

TRBV2,CASSDRLAGVHEQYF
TRBV28,CASTLELISDTQYF
TRBV5-1,CASSFQDPNTGELFF
TRBV5-1,CASSFDATYEQYF
TRBV19,CASSIWSAGDQPQHF
TRBV15,CATSRTRGHEEKLFF
TRBV7-8,CAIGPGQGVQYF
TRBV7-2,CASSLGRTSGPSSTDTQYF
TRBV20-1,CSALRATQYF
TRBV2,CASRGGYRGTRVSSYEQYF
TRBV29-1,CSVATGDTEAFF
TRBV19,CASSQGLVYGYTF
TRBV2,CASSETGDQPQHF
TRBV2,CASSETGIFGYTF
TRBV13,CASSLVGEQYF
TRBV6-5,CASSSNKIIYEQYF
TRBV18,CASSPNGRETQYF
TRBV5-5,CASSVVRGGTDTQYF
TRBV18,CASSSPGQGAYEQYF
TRBV11-2,CASSPWGGEQYF
TRBV4-3,CASSQAYIKYF
TRBV5-8,CASSWQGIGQTYEQFF
TRBV28,CASSLGGREGYNEQFF
TRBV5-1,CASSPLLAGGNNEQFF
TRBV25-1,CASSQMTDYYGYTF
TRBV15,CATSRVGQKTYEQYF
TRBV10-2,CASTLDPRYEQYF
TRBV7-2,CASSPHPGTGVRVGGYTF
TRBV7-2,CASSPSGLAGANEQFF
TRBV29-1,CSVGSYEQFF
TRBV27,CASRRGASGPYNEQFF
TRBV7-2,CASSLIRLAGGETQYF
TRBV7-9,CASSSLSGRSYEQYF
TRBV2,CASRPTSGSSTGELFF
TRBV5-1,CASSDAISGNWQTQYF
TRBV5-1,CASSSAITDTQYF
TRBV6-1,CATSDREGEKLFF
TRBV7-2,CASSPRQGGETQYF
TRBV18,CASSSLSAEQYF
TRBV2,CASRTRPQGALPRNYGYTF